This T cell receptor beta chain was documented in a study of blood T cell repertoires in COVID-19. Study summary: The study drew acute and convalescent COVID-19 samples from the United States, Italy and Spain. The analysed material was cDNA or gDNA that came from T cells, B-cell-depleted T cells, or PBMCs.

Here immunoSEQ multiplex PCR was the method, and the copy in TCRdb shows in-frame clones only, minus some. Altogether hundreds of thousands of clones are present, 87% being singletons, with the ten largest covering about 0.93%. Germline V gives CDR1 LGHDT, CDR2 YNNKEL (reference sequence). Between the trimmed V and J ends, which lost 1 base and 5 bases, there was a span of 12 bases. This CDR3 spans 15 amino acids. This clone was observed a few times. Researchers sorted participants into cohorts using their self-reported clinical history. The source is a woman aged 25 to 39 who had recovered from COVID-19. Sequencing was performed on PBMCs or T cells enriched from blood (not recorded which). This sequence joins TRBV3-1 (or the pseudogene TRBV3-2) and TRBJ2-1; D is uncertain. CDR3 sequence (DNA): TGTGCCAGCAGCCAAGGGGTAGCATTCCACAATGAGCAGTTCTTC. This sequence encodes CASSQGVAFHNEQFF.